These 13 T cell receptor beta chains share one sample of origin, sequenced in a study of T cells in narcolepsy. Clones were sequenced by immunoSEQ multiplex PCR, and TCRdb holds only the in-frame ones, with some missing. The sample yields about 33,000 clones, roughly 88% seen once. The specimen sequenced was CD45RA- memory CD4+ T cells from PBMCs. Receptors originate from a human donor with narcolepsy.

The J gene is TRBJ2-1, the V gene TRBV28; D is unresolved. Per the germline V gene, CDR1 is MDHEN and CDR2 is SYDVKM. Trimming removed 7 bases from V and 6 bases from J, with 19 bases in between. The CDR3 is made up of 15 amino acids. CDR3 DNA: TGTGCCAGCACCACCCCCAGGACGGTGACCAATGAGCAGTTCTTC. Amino acid sequence: CASTTPRTVTNEQFF.

The chain is built from TRBV5-5 and TRBJ1-5, with TRBD1 matching over 9 bases. Losses at the gene ends were 5 bases for V and 1 base for J; bases not matched to a gene: 7. The CDR3 sequence is 16 residues long. CDR1 is SGHKS and CDR2 is YYEKEE in the germline V gene (reference sequence). CDR3 in amino acids: CASSTTGTGSNQPQHF. CDR3 coding DNA: TGTGCCAGCAGTACCACCGGGACAGGGAGCAATCAGCCCCAGCATTTT. The whole variable domain, filled in from reference TRBV5-5 and TRBJ1-5, reads DAGVTQSPTHLIKTRGQQVTLRCSPISGHKSVSWYQQVLGQGPQFIFQYYEKEERGRGNFPDRFSARQFPNYSSELNVNALLLGDSALYLCASSTTGTGSNQPQHFGDGTRLSIL.

In this sample, this clone turned up a few times. The chain links TRBV6-5 to TRBJ1-2; D is undetermined. V was shortened by 5 bases and J by 8 bases, with 15 bases between the two germline ends. The germline V gene has CDR1 MNHEY and CDR2 SVGAGI. The CDR3 runs to 13 residues. The CDR3 loop reads CASSQLGYRGYTF. The CDR3 bases are TGTGCCAGCAGTCAACTAGGGTATCGAGGCTACACCTTC.

The chain has TRBV19 and TRBJ2-7; unclear D gene. CDR1 and CDR2 (germline): LNHDA, SQIVND (reference sequence). The V end lost 8 bases, the J end lost 2 bases, and 16 bases lay between the germline ends. CDR3 length: 14 residues. CDR3 nucleotide sequence: TGTGCCAGTCGCGATAGGACCTCCCCCTACGAGCAGTACTTC. It yields the protein CASRDRTSPYEQYF.

V is TRBV4-3 and J is TRBJ2-5, with TRBD1 as a possible D gene (6 bases). The germline V gene has CDR1 LGHNA and CDR2 YSLEER. The ends were cut back, 0 bases at V and 2 bases at J, with 10 bases in the middle. The CDR3 spans 15 residues. CDR3 sequence reads: CASSQDARGQETQYF. The CDR3, as DNA: TGCGCCAGCAGCCAAGATGCCAGGGGACAAGAGACCCAGTACTTC.

The CDR3 bases are TGCGCCAGCAGTGAGAGAATATCGGGAGGAGCCGGGGGGACCCAGTACTTC. Protein sequence: CASSERISGGAGGTQYF. V gene TRBV10-1 combines with J gene TRBJ2-5; 7 nucleotides agree with TRBD2. The trim removed 2 bases at V and 7 bases at J, leaving 16 bases unmatched. The CDR3 loop spans 17 amino acids. Germline loops: CDR1 WNHNN, CDR2 SYGVQD (reference sequence).

This clone was counted once. The V call is TRBV6-5, the J call TRBJ2-1; tentatively, D is TRBD1 (6 bases). In germline, CDR1 is MNHEY, CDR2 SVGAGI. The CDR3 runs to 13 residues. Trimming took 10 bases from V and 1 from J, leaving 11 bases between them. The CDR3 bases are TGTGCCACACTCGGACAGTCCTACAATGAGCAGTTCTTC. Translating gives CATLGQSYNEQFF.

This chain joins TRBV30 and TRBJ2-7; 15 bases align to TRBD2. The CDR3 totals 20 residues. Trimming cost V 4 bases and J 0 bases; bases outside gene matches: 16. Germline V CDR1 and CDR2: GTSNPN, SVGIG (reference sequence). The CDR3 DNA reads TGTGCCTGGACACGGAGATCCGGGACTAGCGGGAGGCTAACCTCCTACGAGCAGTACTTC. Encoded protein: CAWTRRSGTSGRLTSYEQYF. Variable domain in full (rest from reference TRBV30 and TRBJ2-7): SQTIHQWPATLVQPVGSPLSLECTVEGTSNPNLYWYRQAAGRGLQLLFYSVGIGQISSEVPQNLSASRPQDRQFILSSKKLLLSDSGFYLCAWTRRSGTSGRLTSYEQYFGPGTRLTVT.

The chain uses TRBV21-1 and TRBJ1-5. TRBV21-1 is designated a pseudogene. The CDR3 spans 15 residues. CDR3 in DNA: TGTGCCAGCAGCAAAGAATGGAGATCTAGGCAGCCCCAGCATTTT. Amino acids: CASSKEWRSRQPQHF.

The gene calls are TRBV9 and TRBJ2-5; 9 bases are a match to TRBD2. Trimming took 0 bases from V and 2 from J; bases not matched to a gene: 5. The CDR3 has 16 residues. Germline V gene data show CDR1 as SGDLS and CDR2 as YYNGEE. The CDR3 DNA follows: TGTGCCAGCAGCGTAGTTCCTAGCGGGGCGCAAGAGACCCAGTACTTC. It codes for CASSVVPSGAQETQYF.

Turning to this clone: This sample includes further DNA sequences coding for the same CDR3. The CDR3 DNA reads TGCAGCGTTGGGGGTGAGACCCAGTACTTC. Encoded protein: CSVGGETQYF. The chain couples TRBV29-1 to TRBJ2-5, with D hard to call. Germline loops: CDR1 SQVTM, CDR2 ANQGSEA. Trimming took 4 bases from V and 5 from J, leaving 5 bases between them. The CDR3 runs 10 residues. The complete variable domain, with remaining parts taken from reference TRBV29-1 and TRBJ2-5, reads SAVISQKPSRDICQRGTSLTIQCQVDSQVTMMFWYRQQPGQSLTLIATANQGSEATYESGFVIDKFPISRPNLTFSTLTVSNMSPEDSSIYLCSVGGETQYFGPGTRLLVL.

CDR3 DNA: TGCGCCAGCATGGGGCGGGACACTAGCACAGATACGCAGTATTTT. The encoded protein is CASMGRDTSTDTQYF. This chain joins TRBV5-1 and TRBJ2-3, with D perhaps being TRBD1 or TRBD2 (6 bases each). The CDR3 contains 15 residues. CDR1 SGHRS and CDR2 YFSETQ come from the germline V gene. V dropped 6 bases and J dropped 0 bases, with 14 bases sitting between them.

The V and J genes are TRBV7-6 and TRBJ2-1, with TRBD1 identical over 7 bases. The CDR3 covers 15 residues. Trimming took 4 bases from V and 9 from J; bases not matched to a gene: 12. Germline V lookup: CDR1 SGHVS, CDR2 FNYEAQ. CDR3 nucleotide sequence: TGTGCCAGCAGCTCATGGGACAGTAGGTTGGGTGAGCAGTTCTTC. This encodes CASSSWDSRLGEQFF. The whole variable domain, remainder taken from reference TRBV7-6 and TRBJ2-1, is GAGVSQSPRYKVTKRGQDVALRCDPISGHVSLYWYRQALGQGPEFLTYFNYEAQQDKSGLPNDRFSAERPEGSISTLTIQRTEQRDSAMYRCASSSWDSRLGEQFFGPGTRLTVL.